The following is a T cell receptor beta chain sequence with its context. Germline CDR1 SQVTM, CDR2 ANQGSEA. V dropped 3 bases and J dropped 8; count of bases not matched to a gene: 14. The CDR3 spans 17 residues. This entry comes from a study of blood T cell repertoires in COVID-19. Looking at the study overall: The United States, Italy and Spain were the sources of the acute and convalescent COVID-19 samples. From T cells, B-cell-depleted T cells, or PBMCs came the material, which was cDNA or gDNA.

As originally analysed: Scientists estimated how many nucleated cells there were by amplifying reference gene primers. Profiled with immunoSEQ multiplex PCR; TCRdb holds only in-frame clones, not every one. D and trimming were read from the DNA, whereas the V and J calls and clone size are those reported in that table. Among about 73,000 clones listed, 65% to 85% were seen once. The sample comprised peripheral blood. The receptor was derived from a woman aged 60-75 years with acute or convalescent COVID-19. The chain recombines TRBV29-1 with TRBJ2-1; 12 nucleotides match TRBD1. CDR3 sequence (DNA): TGCAGCGTTGATTCACGCTCCGGGACAGGGGGCATCGATGAGCAGTTCTTC. It yields the protein CSVDSRSGTGGIDEQFF.